This TCR beta chain was recovered during a study of T cell responses to AZD1222 COVID-19 vaccine. Study-wide results and caveats: After two AZD1222 doses, spike-specific TCR breadth and depth rose versus day 0. Per reports, nearly half of all spike-specific TCRs target regions that are unmutated in variants. At 160-218 and 743-854, vaccine-associated CD4 TCRs were dominant, and they spanned spike. The donor group comprised mostly white British people and more females; the analysis possibly underestimated clonal diversity.

Trimming removed 3 bases from V and 4 bases from J, with 17 bases in between. This CDR3 comprises 15 residues. The germline V gene encodes CDR1 DFQATT and CDR2 SNEGSKA (reference sequence). In the case of this clone: Its antigen is as yet unknown.

TCRdb keeps only in-frame clones here, not all; method: immunoSEQ multiplex PCR. The repertoire consists of 83,000 or so clones, with approximately 90% occurring once and the leading ten covering more than 25%. The receptor was isolated from an adult who received the AZD1222 COVID-19 vaccine. The V call is TRBV20-1, the J call TRBJ2-3; D might be TRBD2 (6 bases). Here the sequenced sample was peripheral blood, taken 28 days after the second AZD1222 dose. The CDR3 DNA follows: TGCAGTGCTAGTATATTAGGAGGGAACCCAGATACGCAGTATTTT. Its protein is CSASILGGNPDTQYF.